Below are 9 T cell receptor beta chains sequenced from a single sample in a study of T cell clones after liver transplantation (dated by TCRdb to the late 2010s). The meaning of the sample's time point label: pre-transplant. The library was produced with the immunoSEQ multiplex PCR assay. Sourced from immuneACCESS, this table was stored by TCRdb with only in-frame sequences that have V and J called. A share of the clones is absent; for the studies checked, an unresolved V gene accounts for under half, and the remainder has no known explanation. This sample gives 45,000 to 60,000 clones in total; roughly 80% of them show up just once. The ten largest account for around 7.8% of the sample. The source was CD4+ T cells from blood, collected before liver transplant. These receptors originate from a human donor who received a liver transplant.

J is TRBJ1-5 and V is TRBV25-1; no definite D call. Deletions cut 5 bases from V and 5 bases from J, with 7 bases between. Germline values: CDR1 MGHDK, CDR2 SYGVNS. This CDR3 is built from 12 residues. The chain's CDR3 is CASSSRDQPQHF. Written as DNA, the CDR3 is TGTGCCAGCAGTTCCCGGGATCAGCCCCAGCATTTT.

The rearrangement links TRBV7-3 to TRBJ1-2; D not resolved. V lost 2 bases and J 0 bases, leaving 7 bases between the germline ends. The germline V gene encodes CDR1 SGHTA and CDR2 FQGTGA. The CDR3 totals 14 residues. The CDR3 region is CASSLQPANYGYTF. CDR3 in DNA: TGTGCCAGCAGCTTACAACCAGCTAACTATGGCTACACCTTC.

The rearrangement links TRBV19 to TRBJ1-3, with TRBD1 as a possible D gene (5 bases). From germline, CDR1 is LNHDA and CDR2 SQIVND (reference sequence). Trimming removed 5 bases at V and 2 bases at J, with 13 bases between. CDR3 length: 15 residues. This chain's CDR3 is CASSAQAGAGNTIYF. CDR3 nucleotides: TGTGCCAGTAGTGCTCAAGCGGGGGCTGGAAACACCATATATTTT.

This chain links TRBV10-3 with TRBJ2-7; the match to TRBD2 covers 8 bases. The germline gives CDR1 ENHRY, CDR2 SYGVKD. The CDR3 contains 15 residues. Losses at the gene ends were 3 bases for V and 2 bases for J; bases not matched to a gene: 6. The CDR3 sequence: CAISEGSGGTYEQYF. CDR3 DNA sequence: TGTGCCATCAGTGAAGGGAGCGGGGGCACCTACGAGCAGTACTTC.

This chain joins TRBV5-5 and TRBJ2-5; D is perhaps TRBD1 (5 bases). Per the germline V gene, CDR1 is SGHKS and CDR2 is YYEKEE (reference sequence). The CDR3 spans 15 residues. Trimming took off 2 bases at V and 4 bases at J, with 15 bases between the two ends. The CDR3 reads CASSFPGSNGETQYF. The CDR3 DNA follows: TGTGCCAGCAGCTTTCCAGGGTCCAACGGAGAGACCCAGTACTTC.

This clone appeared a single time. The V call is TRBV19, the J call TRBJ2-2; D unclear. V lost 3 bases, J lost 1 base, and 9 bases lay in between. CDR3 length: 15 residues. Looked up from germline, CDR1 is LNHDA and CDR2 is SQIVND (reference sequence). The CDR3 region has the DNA TGTGCCAGTAGTATTAGAGGTGTGAACACCGGGGAGCTGTTTTTT. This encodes CASSIRGVNTGELFF.

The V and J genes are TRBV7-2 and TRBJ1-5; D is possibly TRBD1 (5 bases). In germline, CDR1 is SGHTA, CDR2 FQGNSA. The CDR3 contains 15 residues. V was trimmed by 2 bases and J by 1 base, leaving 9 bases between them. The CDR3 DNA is TGTGCCAGCAGCTTAACGCAGGGAAGCAATCAGCCCCAGCATTTT. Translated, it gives CASSLTQGSNQPQHF.

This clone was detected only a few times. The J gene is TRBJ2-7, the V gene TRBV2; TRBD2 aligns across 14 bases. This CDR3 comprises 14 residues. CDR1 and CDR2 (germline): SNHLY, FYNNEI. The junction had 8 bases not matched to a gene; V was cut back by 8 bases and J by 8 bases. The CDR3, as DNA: TGTGCCAGCGTCCCGGGACTAGCGGGGGCCCAGCAGTACTTC. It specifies CASVPGLAGAQQYF.

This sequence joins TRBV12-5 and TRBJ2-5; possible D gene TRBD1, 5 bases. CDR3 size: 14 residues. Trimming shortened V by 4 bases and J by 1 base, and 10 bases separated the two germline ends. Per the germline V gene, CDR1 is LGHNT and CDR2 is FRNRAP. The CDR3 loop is CASGSRTSQETQYF. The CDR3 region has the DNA TGTGCTAGTGGTTCAAGGACAAGCCAAGAGACCCAGTACTTC. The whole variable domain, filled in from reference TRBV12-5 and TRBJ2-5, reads DARVTQTPRHKVTEMGQEVTMRCQPILGHNTVFWYRQTMMQGLELLAYFRNRAPLDDSGMPKDRFSAEMPDATLATLKIQPSEPRDSAVYFCASGSRTSQETQYFGPGTRLLVL.